The TCR beta chain described here comes from a study of cytomegalovirus exposure and HLA in healthy donors. Study-wide points: Reportedly, TCR beta sequences accurately predicted HLA-A and HLA-B alleles in most subjects.

It was with 60 Vbeta and 13 Jbeta primers that the PCR ran. Some clones are missing from TCRdb's copy, which holds only in-frame ones; the method was immunoSEQ multiplex PCR. The sample contains 130,000 or so clones, about 73% of which appear only once. V shed 4 bases and J shed 0 bases, with 14 bases lying between them. The CDR3 has 16 amino acids. Germline V lookup: CDR1 MNHEY, CDR2 SVGAGI. On this clone: Its antigen is currently unknown.

The gene calls are TRBV6-5 and TRBJ2-3; TRBD2 might be the D (5 bases). The sequenced sample was PBMCs. This TCR came from a woman in her 40s in good health and CMV-seropositive. The chain's CDR3 is CASSSAGGSSTDTQYF. The CDR3 DNA reads TGTGCCAGCAGTTCCGCCGGCGGGTCTAGCACAGATACGCAGTATTTT.